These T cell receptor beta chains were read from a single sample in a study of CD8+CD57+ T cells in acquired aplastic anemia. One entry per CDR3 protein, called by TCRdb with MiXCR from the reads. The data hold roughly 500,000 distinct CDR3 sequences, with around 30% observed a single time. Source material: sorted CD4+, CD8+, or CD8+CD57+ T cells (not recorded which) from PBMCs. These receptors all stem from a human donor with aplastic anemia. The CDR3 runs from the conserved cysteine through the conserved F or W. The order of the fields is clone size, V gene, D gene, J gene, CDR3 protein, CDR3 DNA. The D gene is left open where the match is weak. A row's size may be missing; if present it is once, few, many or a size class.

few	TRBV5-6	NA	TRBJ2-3	CASSHEHTDTQYF	TGTGCCAGCAGCCATGAGCATACAGATACGCAGTATTTT
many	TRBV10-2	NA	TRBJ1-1	CATRPPTENTEAFF	TGCGCCACCCGACCCCCCACGGAGAACACTGAAGCTTTCTTT
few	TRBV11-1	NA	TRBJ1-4	CASTFHRESTTNEKLFF	TGTGCCAGCACCTTTCACAGGGAATCTACAACTAATGAAAAACTGTTTTTT
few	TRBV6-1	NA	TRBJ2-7	CASSGGRSGLTYEQYF	TGTGCCAGCAGTGGTGGAAGGTCAGGGCTCACCTACGAGCAGTACTTC
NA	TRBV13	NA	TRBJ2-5	CASSPSVGLAGNQETQYF	TGTGCCAGCAGCCCCTCGGTGGGGTTGGCGGGAAACCAAGAGACCCAGTACTTC
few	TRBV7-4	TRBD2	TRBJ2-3	CASSLVFSGGAASTDTQYF	TGTGCCAGCAGCCTCGTGTTTAGCGGGGGAGCCGCTAGCACAGATACGCAGTATTTT
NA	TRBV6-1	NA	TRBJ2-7	CASRAGIYEQYF	TGTGCCAGCAGGGCGGGCATCTACGAGCAGTACTTC
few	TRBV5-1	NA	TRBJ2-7	CASSPEASMTGEQYF	TGCGCCAGCAGCCCGGAGGCTAGCATGACCGGCGAGCAGTACTTC
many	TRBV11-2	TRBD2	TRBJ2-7	CASSPETRLAYEQYF	TGTGCCAGCAGCCCAGAGACTCGACTAGCTTACGAGCAGTACTTC
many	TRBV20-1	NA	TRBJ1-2	CSAKGQTSNYGYTF	TGCAGTGCGAAAGGACAGACTTCTAACTATGGCTACACCTTC
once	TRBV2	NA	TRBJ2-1	CASSEATGVSQFF	TGTGCCAGCAGTGAAGCAACGGGGGTATCACAGTTCTTC
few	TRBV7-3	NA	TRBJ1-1	CASSPISGDTEAFF	TGTGCCAGCAGCCCCATTTCAGGGGACACTGAAGCTTTCTTT
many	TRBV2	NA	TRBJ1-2	CASSESAGVYGYTF	TGTGCCAGCAGTGAATCGGCGGGGGTCTATGGCTACACCTTC
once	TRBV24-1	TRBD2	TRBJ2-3	CATSDLHPGTSGTADTQYF	TGTGCCACCAGTGATTTGCATCCCGGGACTAGCGGGACGGCGGATACGCAGTATTTT
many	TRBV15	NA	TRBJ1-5	CATSSGSWGGNQPQHF	TGTGCCACCAGCAGTGGGAGTTGGGGGGGTAATCAGCCCCAGCATTTT
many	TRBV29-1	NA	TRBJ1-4	CSSWFQEKLFF	TGCAGCTCATGGTTCCAGGAAAAACTGTTTTTT
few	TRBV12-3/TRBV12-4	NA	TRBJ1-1	CASGPRTNTEAFF	TGTGCCAGCGGCCCGAGGACGAACACTGAAGCTTTCTTT
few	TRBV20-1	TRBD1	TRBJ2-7	CSAREGTGDSGEQYF	TGCAGTGCTAGAGAAGGGACAGGGGATTCGGGGGAGCAGTACTTC
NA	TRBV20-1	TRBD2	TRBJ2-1	CSARTSGIIYNEQFF	TGCAGTGCTAGGACTAGCGGGATTATATACAATGAGCAGTTCTTC
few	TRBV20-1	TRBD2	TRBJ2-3	CSARSSGSFNTQYF	TGCAGTGCTAGGTCTAGCGGGAGTTTTAATACGCAGTATTTT
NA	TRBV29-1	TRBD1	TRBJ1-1	CAWSPRTGWNTEAFF	TGTGCCTGGAGTCCCCGGACAGGGTGGAACACTGAAGCTTTCTTT
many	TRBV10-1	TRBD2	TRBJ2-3	CASSPGGATDTQYF	TGCGCCAGCAGTCCGGGGGGAGCCACAGATACGCAGTATTTT
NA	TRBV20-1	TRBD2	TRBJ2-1	CSARGLAAAYNEQFF	TGCAGTGCTAGGGGACTAGCGGCCGCCTACAATGAGCAGTTCTTC
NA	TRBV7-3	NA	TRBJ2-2	CASSSSLGELFF	TGTGCCAGCAGCTCCAGCCTCGGGGAGCTGTTTTTT
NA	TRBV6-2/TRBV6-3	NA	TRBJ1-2	CASSQNTLQNRGYTF	TGTGCCAGCAGTCAGAACACCCTCCAAAATCGGGGCTACACCTTC
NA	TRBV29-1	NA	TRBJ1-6	CSGTQGNSPLHF	TGCAGCGGTACACAGGGAAATTCACCCCTCCACTTT
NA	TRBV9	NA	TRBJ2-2	CASSEGQHNTGELFF	TGTGCCAGCAGCGAAGGACAGCACAACACCGGGGAGCTGTTTTTT
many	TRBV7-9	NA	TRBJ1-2	CASSLAGRANYGYTF	TGTGCCAGCAGCTTAGCGGGCAGGGCTAACTATGGCTACACCTTC
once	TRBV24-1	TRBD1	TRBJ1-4	CASSLRWTGRYEKLLF	TGTGCCAGCAGCTTACGTTGGACAGGGAGATATGAAAAACTGCTTTTT
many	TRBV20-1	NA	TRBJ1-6	CSATSRGTENSPLHF	TGCAGTGCAACCAGTCGTGGGACCGAGAATTCACCCCTCCACTTT
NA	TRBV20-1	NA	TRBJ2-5	CSATPGEETQYF	TGCAGTGCCACCCCCGGGGAAGAGACCCAGTACTTC
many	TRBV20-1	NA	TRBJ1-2	CSASITVSYGYTF	TGCAGTGCTAGTATTACAGTATCCTATGGCTACACCTTC
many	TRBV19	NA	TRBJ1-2	CASSISIRYGYTF	TGTGCCAGTAGTATCAGCATTCGCTATGGCTACACCTTC
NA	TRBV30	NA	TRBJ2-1	CAWLPDIYNEQFF	TGTGCCTGGCTCCCGGACATCTACAATGAGCAGTTCTTC
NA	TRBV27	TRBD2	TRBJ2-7	CASSLRRGSSYEQYF	TGTGCCAGCAGTTTACGGCGGGGGAGCTCCTACGAGCAGTACTTC
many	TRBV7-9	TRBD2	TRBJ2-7	CASSGAGSISYEQYF	TGTGCCAGCAGCGGAGCGGGATCTATTTCCTACGAGCAGTACTTC
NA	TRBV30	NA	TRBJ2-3	CAWSGTRGTDTQYF	TGTGCCTGGAGTGGGACCCGGGGGACAGATACGCAGTATTTT
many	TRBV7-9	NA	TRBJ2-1	CASTGNEQFF	TGTGCCAGCACTGGAAATGAGCAGTTCTTC
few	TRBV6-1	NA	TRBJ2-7	CASSRPTAQVSYEQYF	TGTGCCAGCAGCCGCCCGACAGCTCAAGTATCCTACGAGCAGTACTTC
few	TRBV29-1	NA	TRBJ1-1	CSLMWGRLEAFF	TGCAGCCTCATGTGGGGACGGCTTGAAGCTTTCTTT
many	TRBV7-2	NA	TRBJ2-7	CASSLGSARTYEQYF	TGTGCCAGCAGCTTAGGGAGTGCCAGAACCTACGAGCAGTACTTC
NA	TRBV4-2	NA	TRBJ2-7	CASSATPLLASYEQYF	TGTGCCAGCAGCGCCACACCCCTTCTGGCCTCCTACGAGCAGTACTTC
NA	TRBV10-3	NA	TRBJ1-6	CAITGGSYNSPLHF	TGTGCCATCACGGGTGGTTCCTATAATTCACCCCTCCACTTC
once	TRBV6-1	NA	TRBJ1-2	CASKIMQGGFGYTF	TGTGCCAGCAAGATCATGCAGGGTGGGTTCGGCTACACCTTC
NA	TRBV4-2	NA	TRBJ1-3	CASSQELAGRIGNTIYF	TGTGCCAGCAGCCAAGAGTTGGCGGGAAGGATCGGAAACACCATATATTTT
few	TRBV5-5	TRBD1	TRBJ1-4	CASSWTGPDEKLFF	TGTGCCAGCAGCTGGACAGGGCCTGATGAAAAACTGTTTTTT
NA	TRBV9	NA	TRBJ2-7	CASSVAAGAPLSYEQYF	TGTGCCAGCAGCGTAGCTGCTGGGGCCCCTTTATCCTACGAGCAGTACTTC
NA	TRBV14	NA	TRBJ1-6	CASSLLSPNSPLHF	TGTGCCAGCAGTTTGTTGTCCCCAAATTCACCCCTCCACTTT
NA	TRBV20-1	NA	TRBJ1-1	CSASPQADTEAFF	TGCAGTGCTAGCCCCCAGGCCGACACTGAAGCTTTCTTT
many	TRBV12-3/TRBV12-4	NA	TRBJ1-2	CASSFRPGEGYGYTF	TGTGCCAGCAGTTTTCGTCCAGGGGAGGGCTATGGCTACACCTTC
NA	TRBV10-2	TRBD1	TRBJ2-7	CASQQGGRYEQYF	TGCGCCAGTCAACAGGGGGGCCGCTACGAGCAGTACTTC
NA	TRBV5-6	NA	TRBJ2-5	CASSTSWVREETQYF	TGTGCCAGCAGCACGAGCTGGGTTCGGGAAGAGACCCAGTACTTC
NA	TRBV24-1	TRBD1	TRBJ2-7	CATSDPRQGMDEQYF	TGTGCCACCAGTGACCCTAGACAGGGAATGGACGAACAGTACTTC
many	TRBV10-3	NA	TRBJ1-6	CAISEFLAENSPLHF	TGTGCCATCAGTGAGTTTTTAGCGGAAAATTCACCCCTCCACTTT
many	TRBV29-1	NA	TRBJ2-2	CSVEITGELFF	TGCAGCGTTGAAATCACCGGGGAGCTGTTTTTT